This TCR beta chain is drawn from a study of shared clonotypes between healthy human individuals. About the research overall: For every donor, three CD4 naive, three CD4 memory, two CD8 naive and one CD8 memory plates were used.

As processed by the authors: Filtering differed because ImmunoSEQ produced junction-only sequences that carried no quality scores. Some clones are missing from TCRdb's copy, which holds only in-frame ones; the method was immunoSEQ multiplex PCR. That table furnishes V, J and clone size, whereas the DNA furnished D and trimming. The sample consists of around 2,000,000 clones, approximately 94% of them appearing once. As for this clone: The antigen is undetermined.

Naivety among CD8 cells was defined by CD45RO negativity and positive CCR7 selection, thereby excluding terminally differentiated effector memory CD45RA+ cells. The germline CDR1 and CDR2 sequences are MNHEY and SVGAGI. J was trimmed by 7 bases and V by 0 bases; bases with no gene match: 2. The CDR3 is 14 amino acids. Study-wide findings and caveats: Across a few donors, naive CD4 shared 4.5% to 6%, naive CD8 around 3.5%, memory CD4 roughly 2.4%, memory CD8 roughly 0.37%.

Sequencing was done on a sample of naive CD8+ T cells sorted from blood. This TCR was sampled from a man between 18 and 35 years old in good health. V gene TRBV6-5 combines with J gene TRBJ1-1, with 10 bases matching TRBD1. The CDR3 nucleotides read TGTGCCAGCAGTTACTCGAGGGACAGGGGTGAAGCTTTCTTT. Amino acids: CASSYSRDRGEAFF.